This TCR beta chain was profiled in a study of blood T cell repertoires in COVID-19. About the research overall: Acute-phase and convalescent COVID-19 samples originated in the United States, Italy and Spain. Sample material is recorded as cDNA or gDNA derived from T cells, B-cell-depleted T cells, or PBMCs.

Source study methods: Estimated nucleated cell counts came from reference gene primer amplification. Clones were read by immunoSEQ multiplex PCR, and TCRdb kept only the in-frame ones, dropping some. The V and J calls and clone size were taken over from that table, and D and trimming were inferred from the DNA. The table lists 100,000 to 150,000 clones, 86% of them singletons. Germline CDR1 SGHTA, CDR2 FQGTGA. The CDR3 has 13 amino acids. The V gene end was trimmed by 5 bases and the J gene end by 6 bases; junction bases not matched to a gene: 6. The chain carries TRBV7-3 and TRBJ1-1; 7 nucleotides line up with TRBD1. The receptor's source is a middle-aged man with acute or convalescent COVID-19. Sequencing was done on a sample of peripheral blood. The CDR3 DNA is TGTGCCAGCAGCGCGCGACAGGGCTCTGAAGCTTTCTTT. Translation gives CASSARQGSEAFF. The variable domain in full, with the rest retrieved from reference TRBV7-3 and TRBJ1-1, is GAGVSQTPSNKVTEKGKYVELRCDPISGHTALYWYRQSLGQGPEFLIYFQGTGAADDSGLPNDRFFAVRPEGSVSTLKIQRTERGDSAVYLCASSARQGSEAFFGQGTRLTVV.